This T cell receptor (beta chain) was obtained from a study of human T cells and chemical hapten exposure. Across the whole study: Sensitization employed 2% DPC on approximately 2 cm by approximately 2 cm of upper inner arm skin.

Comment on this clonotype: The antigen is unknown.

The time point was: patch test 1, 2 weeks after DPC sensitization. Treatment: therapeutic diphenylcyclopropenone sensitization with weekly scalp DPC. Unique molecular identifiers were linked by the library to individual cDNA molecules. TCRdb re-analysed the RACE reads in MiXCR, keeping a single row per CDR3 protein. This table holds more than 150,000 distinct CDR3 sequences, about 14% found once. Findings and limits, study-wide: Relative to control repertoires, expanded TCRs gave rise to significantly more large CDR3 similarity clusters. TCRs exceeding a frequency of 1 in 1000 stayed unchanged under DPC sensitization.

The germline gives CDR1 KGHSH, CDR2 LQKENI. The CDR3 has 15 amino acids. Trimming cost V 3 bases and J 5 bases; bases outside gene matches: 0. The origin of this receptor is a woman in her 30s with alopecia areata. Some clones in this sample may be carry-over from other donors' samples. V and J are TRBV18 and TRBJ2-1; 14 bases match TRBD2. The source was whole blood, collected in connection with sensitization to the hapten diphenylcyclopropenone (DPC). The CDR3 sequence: CASSPGLAGDNEQFF. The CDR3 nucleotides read TGTGCCAGCTCACCGGGACTAGCGGGAGACAATGAGCAGTTCTTC.